What follows is one T cell receptor beta chain and its context. The assay was immunoSEQ multiplex PCR, and TCRdb's table has in-frame clones only and misses some. The sample lists around 68,000 clones, about 88% seen once, with roughly 4.2% in the top ten. The data were taken from a study of chemoradiotherapy in HPV16-positive cancers. The CDR3 is made up of 15 amino acids. Deletions cut 2 bases from V and 2 bases from J, with 14 bases between. The germline V gene has CDR1 SGHNT and CDR2 YYREEE (reference sequence). The sequencing here drew on blood, taken from a patient who underwent chemoradiotherapy. The chain is built from TRBV5-4 and TRBJ2-7; possibly TRBD2 for D (5 bases). The receptor was derived from a human donor with HPV-associated anogenital cancer. CDR3 sequence (DNA): TGTGCCAGCAGCTTTGATCCATCGAGGGCCTACGAGCAGTACTTC. Residues: CASSFDPSRAYEQYF.